This entry lists 14 T cell receptor beta chains sequenced from one sample in a study of siplizumab effects on memory and regulatory T cells (dated by TCRdb to the late 2010s). The receptor library was made with the immunoSEQ multiplex PCR assay. TCRdb re-hosts the immuneACCESS table, in-frame sequences only. Its copies lack some clones; in the studies checked, an unresolved V gene accounts for under half of them, and the cause for the rest is not known. The sample table records about 64,000 clones; 90% to 98% of these occur just once. The ten largest clonotypes hold about 0.095% of the sample. Sequenced: naive CD8+ T cells sorted from blood. This specimen's cell subset or site label, interpreted: unstimulated naive T cells. These receptors originate from a human donor in good health.

The V gene is TRBV4-2, the J gene TRBJ2-5, with D possibly TRBD2 on 5 matching bases. Trimming shortened V by 1 base and J by 2 bases, and 11 bases separated the two germline ends. CDR1 is LGHNA, CDR2 YNFKEQ, per germline. This CDR3 is 15 amino acids long. The CDR3 loop is CASSQGVPGQETQYF. CDR3 nucleotide sequence: TGTGCCAGCAGCCAAGGAGTCCCGGGGCAAGAGACCCAGTACTTC.

This sequence joins TRBV4-3 and TRBJ2-1; 10 nucleotides line up with TRBD2. With 0 bases clipped from V and 8 bases from J, the junction kept 10 bases outside the gene matches. The CDR3 has 17 residues. The V gene's germline CDR1 is LGHNA and CDR2 YSLEER. This chain's CDR3 is CASSQETAGGPGDEQFF. CDR3 nucleotides: TGCGCCAGCAGCCAAGAGACAGCGGGGGGGCCTGGGGATGAGCAGTTCTTC.

The rearrangement links TRBV6-5 to TRBJ1-4; TRBD1 matches at 7 bases. CDR3 length: 15 residues. Per germline, CDR1 MNHEY and CDR2 SVGAGI. J lost 8 bases, V lost 5 bases, and 11 bases had no gene match. The CDR3 DNA reads as TGTGCCAGCAGTCCTCTAGACAGGGAGGGGGAAAAACTGTTTTTT. It codes for CASSPLDREGEKLFF.

V usage is TRBV19 and J usage is TRBJ2-7; 8 nucleotides align to TRBD2. CDR1 and CDR2 (germline): LNHDA, SQIVND (reference sequence). The junction had 6 bases not matched to a gene; V was cut back by 5 bases and J by 0 bases. The CDR3 runs to 15 residues. In DNA form, the CDR3 reads TGTGCCAGTAGTTTTGCGGGGGGACTCTCCTACGAGCAGTACTTC. Its translation is CASSFAGGLSYEQYF.

J is TRBJ2-5 and V is TRBV7-6; TRBD2 matches at 9 bases. V gave up 3 bases and J gave up 3 bases; unmatched junction bases: 8. The V gene's germline CDR1 is SGHVS and CDR2 FNYEAQ. This CDR3 is built from 16 residues. For the CDR3, the DNA is TGTGCCAGCAGCTTGAGAGGGGTAGCGGGGGAAGAGACCCAGTACTTC. Protein sequence: CASSLRGVAGEETQYF.

J is TRBJ2-2 and V is TRBV4-2, with D possibly being TRBD1 (6 bases). The V gene lost 0 bases and the J gene lost 4 bases, with 9 bases spanning the gap. Germline V gene data show CDR1 as LGHNA and CDR2 as YNFKEQ. CDR3 size: 15 residues. In DNA form, the CDR3 reads TGTGCCAGCAGCCAAGAACCAGGGGTCACCGGGGAGCTGTTTTTT. It is translated as CASSQEPGVTGELFF.

J is TRBJ2-3 and V is TRBV7-3; the D gene is possibly TRBD2 (6 bases). Germline CDR1 is SGHTA and CDR2 is FQGTGA. The V and J ends lost 4 bases and 8 bases respectively, with 13 bases between them. CDR3 size: 13 residues. The CDR3 DNA is TGTGCCAGCAGCTCGGCGGGGTCGGTTACGCAGTATTTT. Translation: CASSSAGSVTQYF.

The V and J genes are TRBV11-2 and TRBJ2-7, with no clear D. The germline CDR1 and CDR2 sequences are SGHAT and FQNNGV. The V gene lost 1 base and the J gene lost 5 bases, with 3 bases spanning the gap. CDR3 length: 11 amino acids. The CDR3 reads CASSLAHEQYF. The DNA of the CDR3 is TGTGCCAGCAGCTTAGCCCACGAGCAGTACTTC.

This chain joins TRBV7-3 and TRBJ1-1; D not resolved. CDR1 and CDR2 (germline): SGHTA, FQGTGA. The CDR3 consists of 11 residues. The germline V and J ends were trimmed by 4 bases and 5 bases, with 5 bases remaining between them. The CDR3 coding sequence is TGTGCCAGCAGCTCACAAACTGAAGCTTTCTTT. The encoded protein is CASSSQTEAFF.

J is TRBJ2-1 and V is TRBV7-6; D not resolved. Germline V CDR1 and CDR2: SGHVS, FNYEAQ. The CDR3 is 14 amino acids. V was trimmed by 2 bases and J by 5 bases, leaving 10 bases between them. This CDR3 reads CASSLIGSNNEQFF. CDR3 nucleotides: TGTGCCAGCAGCTTAATTGGCAGTAACAATGAGCAGTTCTTC.

The chain's CDR3 is CAWSVYSGANVLTF. The CDR3 bases are TGTGCCTGGAGTGTGTACTCTGGGGCCAACGTCCTGACTTTC. V and J are TRBV30 and TRBJ2-6; D is ambiguous. V was cut by 0 bases and J by 0 bases, with 3 bases left in between. Germline CDR1 GTSNPN, CDR2 SVGIG (reference sequence). The CDR3 consists of 14 residues.

The V call is TRBV19, the J call TRBJ2-2; 12 bases map to TRBD2. This CDR3 contains 16 residues. Trimming removed 5 bases from V and 6 bases from J; junction bases left unmatched: 7. CDR1 is LNHDA, CDR2 SQIVND, per germline (reference sequence). The CDR3 spells CASSVGLAGSAGELFF. The CDR3 DNA reads as TGTGCCAGTAGTGTCGGACTAGCGGGAAGTGCCGGGGAGCTGTTTTTT. The full variable domain, its missing parts supplied by reference TRBV19 and TRBJ2-2, is DGGITQSPKYLFRKEGQNVTLSCEQNLNHDAMYWYRQDPGQGLRLIYYSQIVNDFQKGDIAEGYSVSREKKESFPLTVTSAQKNPTAFYLCASSVGLAGSAGELFFGEGSRLTVL.

The genes are TRBV11-2 and TRBJ2-3; 7 nucleotides agree with TRBD1. The junction had 9 bases not matched to a gene; V was cut back by 4 bases and J by 2 bases. Germline V gene sequence: CDR1 SGHAT, CDR2 FQNNGV. The length of the CDR3 is 16 residues. For the CDR3, the DNA is TGTGCCAGCAGCTCGACGACAGGGCCTAACACAGATACGCAGTATTTT. This encodes CASSSTTGPNTDTQYF.

The chain joins TRBV25-1 to TRBJ1-1, with 10 bases lining up with TRBD1. CDR3 length: 16 amino acids. The V gene end was trimmed by 6 bases and the J gene end by 0 bases; junction bases not matched to a gene: 7. Germline V gene lookup returns CDR1 MGHDK and CDR2 SYGVNS. DNA of the CDR3: TGTGCCAGCAGCAGGACAGGGGGTGGGATGAACACTGAAGCTTTCTTT. This codes for CASSRTGGGMNTEAFF.